The subject of this entry is one T cell receptor beta chain. The record originates from a study of blood T cell repertoires in COVID-19. Authors' methods: For nucleated cells, counts were estimated from reference gene primer amplification. Generated by immunoSEQ multiplex PCR, the TCRdb table keeps only in-frame clones and is missing some. Clone size and V and J calls were adopted from that table, with D and trimming inferred from the DNA. The data hold roughly 300,000 clones, with more than 75% observed a single time. The V gene's germline CDR1 is SGDLS and CDR2 YYNGEE. The CDR3 has 15 amino acids. With 2 bases removed from V and 1 base from J, the gap between germline ends came to 9 bases.

The clonotype comes from a woman in her forties or fifties who had recovered from COVID-19. The J gene is TRBJ2-2, the V gene TRBV9; TRBD1 is a possible D gene (5 bases). Sequencing used peripheral blood. The DNA of the CDR3 is TGTGCCAGCAGCGTCCGGCAGGGGAACACCGGGGAGCTGTTTTTT. Amino acid sequence: CASSVRQGNTGELFF.